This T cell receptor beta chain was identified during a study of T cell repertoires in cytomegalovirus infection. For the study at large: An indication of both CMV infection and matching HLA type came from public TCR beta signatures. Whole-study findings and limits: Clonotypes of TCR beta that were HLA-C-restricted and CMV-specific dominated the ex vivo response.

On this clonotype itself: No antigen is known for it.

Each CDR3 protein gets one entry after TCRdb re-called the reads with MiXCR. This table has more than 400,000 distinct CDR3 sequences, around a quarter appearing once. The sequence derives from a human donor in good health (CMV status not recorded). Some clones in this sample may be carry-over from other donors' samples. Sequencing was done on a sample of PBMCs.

CDR3 amino acids: CASRGGLTYYNEQFF. The CDR3 coding sequence is TGTGCCAGCAGAGGGGGACTAACCTATTACAATGAGCAGTTCTTC. The chain couples TRBV6-2 or TRBV6-3 to TRBJ2-1; a possible D gene is TRBD2 (7 bases). The V gene's germline CDR1 is MNHEY and CDR2 SVGEGT. The V end lost 6 bases, the J end lost 4 bases, and 16 bases lay between the germline ends. The CDR3 is 15 residues long.